The 9 T cell receptor beta chains in this list originate from one sample, sequenced in a study of beta chain features in type 1 diabetes. Expressed TCRB transcripts were sequenced because the isolated RNA had all been reverse transcribed beforehand. Clones were sequenced by immunoSEQ multiplex PCR, and TCRdb holds only the in-frame ones, with some missing. Of hundreds of thousands of clones in the sample, about 17% are singletons; the top ten hold 0.023%. Material: naive CD4+ T cells from blood. The receptors come from a woman aged 18-29 years in good health.

The chain recombines TRBV4-3 with TRBJ2-7; D is unclear. Germline V gene data show CDR1 as LGHNA and CDR2 as YSLEER. The CDR3 is 15 residues long. Trimming took 1 base from V and 4 from J, leaving 14 bases between them. The CDR3 loop reads CASSQAPGAGYEQYF. The DNA of the CDR3 is TGCGCCAGCAGCCAAGCCCCAGGAGCCGGTTACGAGCAGTACTTC.

Only a few counts were recorded for this clone. This rearrangement joins TRBV4-3 to TRBJ1-2, with D perhaps TRBD1 (5 bases). Germline V gene sequence: CDR1 LGHNA, CDR2 YSLEER. The V end lost 1 base, the J end lost 6 bases, and 18 bases lay between the germline ends. CDR3 length: 16 residues. CDR3 sequence (DNA): TGCGCCAGCAGCCAAGTAAATACGGCAGGGCGGGATGGCTACACCTTC. As protein: CASSQVNTAGRDGYTF.

This rearrangement joins TRBV7-9 to TRBJ2-3; TRBD1 might be the D (5 bases). The V and J ends lost 5 bases and 2 bases respectively, with 14 bases between them. Germline V lookup: CDR1 SEHNR, CDR2 FQNEAQ (reference sequence). CDR3 size: 15 residues. DNA for the CDR3: TGTGCCAGCAGCAATTCAGGGCTCATCACAGATACGCAGTATTTT. Amino acids: CASSNSGLITDTQYF.

The rearrangement uses TRBV19 and TRBJ2-2, with 9 bases identical to TRBD2. Germline V gene lookup returns CDR1 LNHDA and CDR2 SQIVND (reference sequence). This CDR3 is built from 17 residues. Trimming cost V 6 bases and J 4 bases; bases outside gene matches: 12. The CDR3, as DNA: TGTGCCAGTAGACCCTTTAGCGGGAGAGTGATCACCGGGGAGCTGTTTTTT. Residues: CASRPFSGRVITGELFF.

J is TRBJ2-3 and V is TRBV5-4; D is unclear. Germline V gene lookup returns CDR1 SGHNT and CDR2 YYREEE (reference sequence). The CDR3 is 14 residues long. Deletions cut 2 bases from V and 0 bases from J, with 7 bases between. The DNA of the CDR3 is TGTGCCAGCAGCTTTCATACTAGCACAGATACGCAGTATTTT. Protein product: CASSFHTSTDTQYF.

Only a few counts were recorded for this clone. The chain uses TRBV5-1 and TRBJ2-2; no clear D gene. Trimming took 7 bases from V and 2 from J, leaving 12 bases between them. The germline V gene encodes CDR1 SGHRS and CDR2 YFSETQ. CDR3 length: 14 residues. The CDR3 loop reads CASGSFSNTGELFF. The CDR3 bases are TGCGCCAGCGGGTCCTTCTCTAACACCGGGGAGCTGTTTTTT.

This rearrangement joins TRBV7-6 to TRBJ2-7, with TRBD2 identical over 9 bases. This CDR3 is built from 15 residues. The J segment lost 6 bases and the V segment lost 3 bases, leaving 9 bases of the junction unmatched. Germline values: CDR1 SGHVS, CDR2 FNYEAQ. The CDR3 is CASSFSMVAGAEQYF. DNA for the CDR3: TGTGCCAGCAGCTTTTCAATGGTAGCGGGAGCCGAGCAGTACTTC.

This clone was counted a few times. The chain joins TRBV7-2 to TRBJ2-7; D ambiguous. Germline CDR1 is SGHTA and CDR2 is FQGNSA. The germline V and J ends were trimmed by 5 bases and 9 bases, with 14 bases remaining between them. This CDR3 spans 12 amino acids. CDR3 DNA: TGTGCCAGCAGCCCGACCGGATTGGCGCAGTACTTC. Translated, it gives CASSPTGLAQYF. Using reference TRBV7-2 and TRBJ2-7 for the parts outside the CDR3, the full variable domain is GAGVSQSPSNKVTEKGKDVELRCDPISGHTALYWYRQSLGQGLEFLIYFQGNSAPDKSGLPSDRFSAERTGGSVSTLTIQRTQQEDSAVYLCASSPTGLAQYFGPGTRLTVT.

The genes are TRBV15 and TRBJ2-3; 7 positions agree with TRBD1. Looked up from germline, CDR1 is LNHNV and CDR2 is YYDKDF (reference sequence). Trimming at V came to 5 bases and at J to 0 bases, leaving 2 bases not matched to a gene. There are 14 residues in the CDR3. CDR3 nucleotide sequence: TGTGCCACCAGCCCCAGGGGGAGCACAGATACGCAGTATTTT. Encoded protein: CATSPRGSTDTQYF.